Listed below are T cell receptor beta chains from one sample, sequenced in a study of blood T cells in healthy people across ages. MiXCR, run by TCRdb on the 5' RACE reads, gives a single entry per CDR3 protein. The sample consists of roughly 2 million distinct CDR3 sequences, just under 50% of them appearing once. The sequenced material came from blood. These receptor sequences come from a woman aged 40 to 50 in good health. Each CDR3 is given with its conserved first and last residue. The D gene is left open where the match is weak. For some rows the clone size is stated as once, few or many, or as a class when expanded; others skip it.

D,V,J,size,CDR3,DNA
TRBD2,TRBV15,TRBJ2-4,once,CATSIQRGSIQYF,TGTGCCACCAGCATTCAGCGGGGGAGTATTCAGTACTTC
-,TRBV3-1,TRBJ2-3,-,CASSLRPPADTQYF,TGTGCCAGCAGCCTACGGCCGCCCGCAGATACGCAGTATTTT
TRBD2,TRBV4-1,TRBJ2-5,-,CASSHVGGGFQETQYF,TGCGCCAGCAGCCATGTGGGGGGGGGTTTCCAAGAGACCCAGTACTTC
-,TRBV6-5,TRBJ1-2,-,CASSWPGFSGYTF,TGTGCCAGCAGTTGGCCAGGGTTTTCTGGCTACACCTTC
TRBD2,TRBV6-2/TRBV6-3,TRBJ2-7,few,CASRPQAAGGSYEQYF,TGTGCCAGCAGACCACAAGCAGCGGGGGGTTCCTACGAGCAGTACTTC
TRBD1,TRBV28,TRBJ2-4,-,CASRTSGGGNIQYF,TGTGCCAGCAGAACCTCAGGGGGCGGAAACATTCAGTACTTC
-,TRBV2,TRBJ2-1,-,CASSVDTTPYNEQFF,TGTGCCAGCAGCGTCGACACCACTCCCTACAATGAGCAGTTCTTC
-,TRBV5-1,TRBJ2-7,-,CASSDWMSYEQYF,TGCGCCAGCAGCGACTGGATGAGCTACGAGCAGTACTTC
TRBD2,TRBV7-2,TRBJ2-3,few,CASSSLVGGTQYF,TGTGCCAGCAGCTCTCTCGTGGGAGGGACGCAGTATTTT
-,TRBV20-1,TRBJ2-5,-,CSARGAARGGQETQYF,TGCAGTGCTAGAGGGGCGGCTAGAGGGGGCCAAGAGACCCAGTACTTC
-,TRBV2,TRBJ1-2,-,CASSARRGRDDYGYTF,TGTGCCAGCAGTGCCCGCCGAGGCAGGGATGATTATGGCTACACCTTC
-,TRBV4-3,TRBJ1-2,-,CASSIHPGSYGYTF,TGCGCCAGCAGCATACACCCGGGTTCGTATGGCTACACCTTC
TRBD2,TRBV6-2/TRBV6-3,TRBJ2-4,once,CASSSTLAGKASKNIQYF,TGTGCCAGCAGTTCGACACTAGCGGGGAAAGCCTCCAAAAACATTCAGTACTTC
TRBD1,TRBV27,TRBJ2-3,-,CASSSLRDRGRSTQYF,TGTGCCAGCAGTTCTCTCCGGGACAGGGGGCGAAGTACGCAGTATTTT
TRBD1,TRBV12-3/TRBV12-4,TRBJ2-3,-,CASRLGQGGRADTQYF,TGTGCCAGCAGGCTTGGACAGGGGGGCCGCGCAGATACGCAGTATTTT
TRBD1,TRBV6-2/TRBV6-3,TRBJ1-4,-,CASATGDHEKLFF,TGTGCCAGCGCGACAGGGGATCACGAAAAACTGTTTTTT
-,TRBV3-1,TRBJ2-5,once,CASSQTLDAQPFQETQYF,TGTGCCAGCAGCCAAACTCTGGACGCCCAGCCCTTCCAAGAGACCCAGTACTTC
-,TRBV7-9,TRBJ2-5,-,CASSPRGGDGQPRKTQYF,TGTGCCAGCAGCCCGAGAGGGGGGGACGGACAGCCCAGGAAGACCCAGTACTTC
-,TRBV6-2/TRBV6-3,TRBJ2-5,-,CASSRPRGHLQETQYF,TGTGCCAGCAGCAGACCCCGCGGACACCTTCAAGAGACCCAGTACTTC
TRBD2,TRBV12-3/TRBV12-4,TRBJ2-5,few,CASSPRGLAGGPQYF,TGTGCCAGCAGTCCCCGGGGACTAGCGGGGGGGCCCCAGTACTTC
TRBD1,TRBV6-1,TRBJ1-5,-,CASRVQGAPGQPQHF,TGTGCCAGTAGAGTTCAGGGGGCGCCGGGACAGCCCCAGCATTTT
-,TRBV29-1,TRBJ1-5,few,CSVDIPNQPQHF,TGCAGCGTTGACATCCCCAATCAGCCCCAGCATTTT
TRBD1,TRBV24-1,TRBJ2-7,few,CATSDRTGVDEQYF,TGTGCCACCAGTGATCGGACAGGGGTCGACGAGCAGTACTTC
-,TRBV4-3,TRBJ2-6,few,CASSTGASGANVLTF,TGCGCCAGCAGCACCGGGGCCTCTGGGGCCAACGTCCTGACTTTC
TRBD2,TRBV20-1,TRBJ2-7,-,CSASGGLAGSYEQYF,TGCAGTGCCTCGGGTGGGCTAGCGGGGTCCTACGAGCAGTACTTC
-,TRBV7-2,TRBJ2-1,-,CASSLTPQETQFF,TGTGCCAGCAGCTTGACTCCCCAAGAGACCCAGTTCTTC
-,TRBV7-2,TRBJ2-7,many,CASSSRDGTYEQYF,TGTGCCAGCAGCTCGCGGGACGGAACCTACGAGCAGTACTTC
TRBD1,TRBV18,TRBJ2-3,-,CASSPERGPVTDTQYF,TGTGCCAGCTCACCAGAGAGGGGGCCCGTCACAGATACGCAGTATTTT
TRBD1,TRBV20-1,TRBJ2-5,-,CSASLLQGAGETQYF,TGCAGTGCTAGCCTCCTTCAGGGGGCGGGGGAGACCCAGTACTTC
-,TRBV6-2/TRBV6-3,TRBJ1-4,few,CASSYPGHEKLFF,TGTGCCAGCAGTTACCCCGGACACGAAAAACTGTTTTTT
-,TRBV6-2/TRBV6-3,TRBJ2-3,few,CASTFTTGGSTDTQYF,TGTGCCAGCACCTTTACAACCGGGGGTAGCACAGATACGCAGTATTTT
-,TRBV3-1,TRBJ2-1,-,CASSQGGAGIYEQFF,TGTGCCAGCAGCCAAGGGGGGGCAGGTATATATGAGCAGTTCTTC
-,TRBV6-2/TRBV6-3,TRBJ2-5,-,CASSPQRVARETQYF,TGTGCCAGCAGCCCACAAAGGGTAGCGAGGGAGACCCAGTACTTC
-,TRBV7-9,TRBJ1-2,once,CASSRGGPDGYTF,TGTGCCAGCAGCCGGGGGGGTCCAGATGGCTACACCTTC
TRBD1,TRBV20-1,TRBJ1-2,-,CSAQGARAYGYTF,TGCAGTGCCCAGGGGGCGCGTGCCTATGGCTACACCTTC
-,TRBV5-1,TRBJ1-2,-,CASSLDGGLDGYTF,TGCGCCAGCAGCTTGGATGGGGGGCTGGATGGCTACACCTTC
TRBD1,TRBV2,TRBJ2-7,-,CATYAGTGSYEQYF,TGTGCCACCTATGCCGGGACAGGGTCCTACGAGCAGTACTTC
-,TRBV7-9,TRBJ2-7,-,CVSSSRDVSEQYF,TGTGTCAGCAGCTCCAGGGATGTAAGCGAGCAGTACTTC
TRBD2,TRBV20-1,TRBJ2-2,-,CSARTSGGYTGELFF,TGCAGTGCTAGGACTAGCGGGGGGTACACCGGGGAGCTGTTTTTT
-,TRBV6-4,TRBJ2-1,-,CASSVQQGNEQFF,TGTGCCAGCAGTGTTCAACAGGGTAATGAGCAGTTCTTC
TRBD2,TRBV10-3,TRBJ2-1,-,CAISEGGGSSYNEQFF,TGTGCCATCAGTGAGGGGGGGGGAAGCTCCTACAATGAGCAGTTCTTC
TRBD1,TRBV28,TRBJ1-2,few,CASSSRRAGGYGYTF,TGTGCCAGCAGTTCCCGCCGGGCAGGGGGCTATGGCTACACCTTC
TRBD2,TRBV20-1,TRBJ2-1,-,CSASPSGGGLDNEQFF,TGCAGTGCTAGCCCCTCCGGCGGGGGGCTGGATAATGAGCAGTTCTTC
-,TRBV27,TRBJ2-5,few,CASSFSPHVRETQYF,TGTGCCAGCAGTTTCTCTCCCCATGTTAGGGAGACCCAGTACTTC
-,TRBV4-3,TRBJ2-7,few,CASSQDRSGGYSEQYF,TGCGCCAGCAGCCAAGATCGTTCAGGGGGGTACTCCGAGCAGTACTTC
-,TRBV7-2,TRBJ2-7,once,CASSLRAPGPYEQYF,TGTGCCAGCAGCTTACGGGCCCCAGGCCCCTACGAGCAGTACTTC
TRBD2,TRBV20-1,TRBJ2-1,few,CSASHSGGRNNEQFF,TGCAGTGCTAGTCACAGCGGGGGGAGGAACAATGAGCAGTTCTTC
TRBD2,TRBV20-1,TRBJ2-1,-,CSARGGLAGYNEQFF,TGCAGTGCTAGGGGCGGACTAGCGGGGTACAATGAGCAGTTCTTC
-,TRBV12-3/TRBV12-4,TRBJ1-2,-,CASSFRGTRTNYGYTF,TGTGCCAGCAGTTTTCGGGGGACCCGTACTAACTATGGCTACACCTTC
-,TRBV12-3/TRBV12-4,TRBJ2-3,-,CASSPTSGTQYF,TGTGCCAGCAGCCCGACCTCGGGTACGCAGTATTTT